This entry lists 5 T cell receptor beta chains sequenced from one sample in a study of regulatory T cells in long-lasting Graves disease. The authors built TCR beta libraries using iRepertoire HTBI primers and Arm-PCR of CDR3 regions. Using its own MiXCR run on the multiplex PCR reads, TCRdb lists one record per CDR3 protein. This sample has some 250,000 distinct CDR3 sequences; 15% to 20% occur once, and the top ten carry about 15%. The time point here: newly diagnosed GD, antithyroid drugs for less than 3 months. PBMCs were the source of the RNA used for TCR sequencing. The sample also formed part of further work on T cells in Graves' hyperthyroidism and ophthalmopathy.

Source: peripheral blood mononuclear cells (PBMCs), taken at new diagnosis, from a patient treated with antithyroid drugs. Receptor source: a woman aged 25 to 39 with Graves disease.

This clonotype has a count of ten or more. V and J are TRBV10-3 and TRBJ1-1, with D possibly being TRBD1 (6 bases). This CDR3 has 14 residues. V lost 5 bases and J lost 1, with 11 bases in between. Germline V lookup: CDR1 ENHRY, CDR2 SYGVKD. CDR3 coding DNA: TGTGCCATCAGTAAACAGGGTTGGAACACTGAAGCTTTCTTT. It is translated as CAISKQGWNTEAFF.

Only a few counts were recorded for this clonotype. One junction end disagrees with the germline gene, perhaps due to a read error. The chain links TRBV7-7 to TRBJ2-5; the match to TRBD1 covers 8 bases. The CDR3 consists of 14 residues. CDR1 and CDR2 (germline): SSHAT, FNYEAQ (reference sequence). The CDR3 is CASSFLQGGETQYF. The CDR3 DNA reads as TGTGCTAGCAGTTTTTTACAGGGGGGAGAGACCCAGTACTTC.

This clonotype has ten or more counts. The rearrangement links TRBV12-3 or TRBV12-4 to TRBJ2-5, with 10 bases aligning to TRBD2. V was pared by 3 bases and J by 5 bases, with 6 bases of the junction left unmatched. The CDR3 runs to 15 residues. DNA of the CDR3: TGTGCCAGCAGTTTGGGACTAGCGATGGCGGAGACCCAGTACTTC. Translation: CASSLGLAMAETQYF.

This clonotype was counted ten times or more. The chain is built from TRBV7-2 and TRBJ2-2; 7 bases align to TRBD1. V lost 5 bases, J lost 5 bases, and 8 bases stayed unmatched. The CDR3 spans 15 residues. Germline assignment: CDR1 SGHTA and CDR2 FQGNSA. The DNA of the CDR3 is TGTGCCAGCAGCCTAGGACAGGTTGGGACCGGGGAGCTGTTTTTT. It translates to CASSLGQVGTGELFF.

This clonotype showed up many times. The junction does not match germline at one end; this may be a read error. CDR3 amino acids: CASSLKDRSPPLHF. DNA of the CDR3: TGTGCCAGCAGCTTGAAGGACAGGAGTCCACCCCTCCACTTT. The rearrangement joins TRBV5-1 to TRBJ1-6; 7 nucleotides align to TRBD1. This CDR3 comprises 14 residues. Germline-derived CDR1 and CDR2 are SGHRS and YFSETQ.